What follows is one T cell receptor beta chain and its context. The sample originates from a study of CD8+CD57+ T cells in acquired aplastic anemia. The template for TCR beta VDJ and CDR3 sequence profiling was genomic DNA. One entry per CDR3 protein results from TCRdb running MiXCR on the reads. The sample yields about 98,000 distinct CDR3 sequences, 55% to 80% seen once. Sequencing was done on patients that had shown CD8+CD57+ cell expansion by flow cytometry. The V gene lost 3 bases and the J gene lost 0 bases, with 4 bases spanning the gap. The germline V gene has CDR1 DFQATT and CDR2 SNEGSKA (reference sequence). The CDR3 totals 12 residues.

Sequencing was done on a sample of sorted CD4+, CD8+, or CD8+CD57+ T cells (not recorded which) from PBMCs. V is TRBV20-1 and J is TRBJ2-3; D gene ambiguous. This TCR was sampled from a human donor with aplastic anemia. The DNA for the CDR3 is TGCAGTGCTAGTCCAAGCACAGATACGCAGTATTTT. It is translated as CSASPSTDTQYF.